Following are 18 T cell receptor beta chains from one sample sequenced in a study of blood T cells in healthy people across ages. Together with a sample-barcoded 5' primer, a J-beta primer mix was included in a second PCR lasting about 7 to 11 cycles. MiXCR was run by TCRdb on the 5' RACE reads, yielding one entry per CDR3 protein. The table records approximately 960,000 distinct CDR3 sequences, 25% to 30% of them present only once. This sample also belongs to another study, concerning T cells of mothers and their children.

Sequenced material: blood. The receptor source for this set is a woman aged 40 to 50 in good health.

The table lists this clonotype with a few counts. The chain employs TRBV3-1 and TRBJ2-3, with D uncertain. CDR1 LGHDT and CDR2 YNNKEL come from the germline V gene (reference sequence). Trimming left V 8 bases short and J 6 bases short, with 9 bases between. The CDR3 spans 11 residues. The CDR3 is CASSMGDTQYF. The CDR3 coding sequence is TGTGCCAGCTCTATGGGCGATACGCAGTATTTT.

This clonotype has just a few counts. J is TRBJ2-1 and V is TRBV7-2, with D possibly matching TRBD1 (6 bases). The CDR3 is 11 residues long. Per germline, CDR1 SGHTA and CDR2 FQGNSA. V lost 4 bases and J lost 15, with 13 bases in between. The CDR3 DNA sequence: TGTGCCAGCAGCTCCTTGGACAGAAGGTTCTTC. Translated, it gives CASSSLDRRFF. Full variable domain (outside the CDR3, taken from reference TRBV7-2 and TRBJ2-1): GAGVSQSPSNKVTEKGKDVELRCDPISGHTALYWYRQSLGQGLEFLIYFQGNSAPDKSGLPSDRFSAERTGGSVSTLTIQRTQQEDSAVYLCASSSLDRRFFGPGTRLTVL.

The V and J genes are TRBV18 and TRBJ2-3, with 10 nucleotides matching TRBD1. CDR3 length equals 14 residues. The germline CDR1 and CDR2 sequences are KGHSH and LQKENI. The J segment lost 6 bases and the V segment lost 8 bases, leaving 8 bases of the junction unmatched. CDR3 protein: CASGTGQGGDTQYF. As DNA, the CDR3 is TGTGCCAGCGGAACCGGACAGGGGGGGGATACGCAGTATTTT.

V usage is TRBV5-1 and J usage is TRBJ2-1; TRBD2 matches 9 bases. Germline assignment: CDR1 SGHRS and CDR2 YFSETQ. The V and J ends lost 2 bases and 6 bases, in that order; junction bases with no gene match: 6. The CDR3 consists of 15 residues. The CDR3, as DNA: TGCGCCAGCAGCTTCCGGACTAGCGAGACCAATGAGCAGTTCTTC. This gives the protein CASSFRTSETNEQFF. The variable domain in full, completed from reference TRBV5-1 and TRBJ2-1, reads KAGVTQTPRYLIKTRGQQVTLSCSPISGHRSVSWYQQTPGQGLQFLFEYFSETQRNKGNFPGRFSGRQFSNSRSEMNVSTLELGDSALYLCASSFRTSETNEQFFGPGTRLTVL.

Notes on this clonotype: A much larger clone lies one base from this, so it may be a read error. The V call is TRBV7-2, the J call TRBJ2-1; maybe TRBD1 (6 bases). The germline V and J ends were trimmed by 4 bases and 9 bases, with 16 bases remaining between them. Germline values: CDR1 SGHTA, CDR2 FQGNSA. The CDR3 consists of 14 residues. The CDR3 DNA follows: TGTGCCAGCAGCTCAATGCCAGGGGAAGGTGAGCAGTTCTTC. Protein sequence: CASSSMPGEGEQFF.

CDR3 nucleotide sequence: TGTGCCAGCACTGGGCAGGGGACGCGAGAGACCCAGTACTTC. Translated, it gives CASTGQGTRETQYF. The chain combines TRBV2 with TRBJ2-5, with D possibly being TRBD1 (6 bases). The germline CDR1 and CDR2 sequences are SNHLY and FYNNEI. Trimming removed 7 bases at V and 4 bases at J, with 16 bases between. The CDR3 is 14 residues long.

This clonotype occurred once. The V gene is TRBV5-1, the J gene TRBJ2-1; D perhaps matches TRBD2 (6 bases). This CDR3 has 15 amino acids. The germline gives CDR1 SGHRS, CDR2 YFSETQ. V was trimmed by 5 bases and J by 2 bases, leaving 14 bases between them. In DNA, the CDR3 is TGCGCCAGCAGAAAGAGCGGAGGGGCCTACAATGAGCAGTTCTTC. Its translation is CASRKSGGAYNEQFF.

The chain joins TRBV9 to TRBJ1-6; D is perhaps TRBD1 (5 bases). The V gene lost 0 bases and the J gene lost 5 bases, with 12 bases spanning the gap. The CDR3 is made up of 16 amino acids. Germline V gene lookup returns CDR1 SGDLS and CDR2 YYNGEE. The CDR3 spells CASSVAGVLDNSPLHF. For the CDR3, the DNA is TGTGCCAGCAGCGTAGCGGGGGTACTCGATAATTCACCCCTCCACTTT.

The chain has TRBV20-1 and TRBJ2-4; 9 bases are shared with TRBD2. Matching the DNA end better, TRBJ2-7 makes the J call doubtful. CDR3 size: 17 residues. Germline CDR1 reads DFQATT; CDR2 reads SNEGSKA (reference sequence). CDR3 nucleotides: TGCAGTGCTATACTTCCAGCGGGGGGCTTCCTTTTATACGAGCAGTACTTC. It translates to CSAILPAGGFLLYEQYF.

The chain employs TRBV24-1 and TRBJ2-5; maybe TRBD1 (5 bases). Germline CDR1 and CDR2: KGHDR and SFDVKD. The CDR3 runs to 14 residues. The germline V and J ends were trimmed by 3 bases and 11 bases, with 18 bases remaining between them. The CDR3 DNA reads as TGTGCCACCAGTGATGGGAAGGGGTCCAATGAGCAGTACTTC. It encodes CATSDGKGSNEQYF.

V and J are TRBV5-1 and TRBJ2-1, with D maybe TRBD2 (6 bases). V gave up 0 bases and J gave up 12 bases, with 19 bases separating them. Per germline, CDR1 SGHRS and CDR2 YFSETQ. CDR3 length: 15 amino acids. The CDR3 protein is CASSLGGGGSGWQFF. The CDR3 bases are TGCGCCAGCAGCTTGGGGGGAGGAGGGAGCGGTTGGCAGTTCTTC.

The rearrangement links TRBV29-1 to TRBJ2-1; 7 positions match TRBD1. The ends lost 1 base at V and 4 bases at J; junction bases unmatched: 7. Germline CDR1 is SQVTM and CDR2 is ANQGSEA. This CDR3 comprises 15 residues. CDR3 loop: CSVEVWDSQYNEQFF. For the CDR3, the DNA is TGCAGCGTTGAAGTATGGGACAGCCAGTACAATGAGCAGTTCTTC.

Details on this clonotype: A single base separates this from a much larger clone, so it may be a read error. CDR3 sequence: CASSPTPGQVFCEQYF. The CDR3 region has the DNA TGTGCCAGCAGCCCCACCCCGGGACAGGTTTTCTGCGAGCAGTACTTC. This chain joins TRBV11-2 and TRBJ2-5, with TRBD1 matching 8 bases. The J call may be wrong; the DNA end is better matched by TRBJ2-7. CDR1 SGHAT and CDR2 FQNNGV come from the germline V gene. The CDR3 runs 16 residues.

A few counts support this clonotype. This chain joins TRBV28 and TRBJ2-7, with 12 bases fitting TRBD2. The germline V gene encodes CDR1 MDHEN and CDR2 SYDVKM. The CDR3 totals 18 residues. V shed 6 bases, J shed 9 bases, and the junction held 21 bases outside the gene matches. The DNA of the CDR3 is TGTGCCAGCAGCCAACGGCCATTAACTAGCGGGGGGCCGAAAGGGCAGTACTTC. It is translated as CASSQRPLTSGGPKGQYF.

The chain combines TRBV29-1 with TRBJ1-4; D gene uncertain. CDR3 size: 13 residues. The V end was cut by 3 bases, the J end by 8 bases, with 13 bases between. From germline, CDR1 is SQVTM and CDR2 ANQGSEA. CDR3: CSVDDPPDEKLFF. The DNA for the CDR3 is TGCAGCGTTGATGACCCCCCGGACGAAAAACTGTTTTTT.

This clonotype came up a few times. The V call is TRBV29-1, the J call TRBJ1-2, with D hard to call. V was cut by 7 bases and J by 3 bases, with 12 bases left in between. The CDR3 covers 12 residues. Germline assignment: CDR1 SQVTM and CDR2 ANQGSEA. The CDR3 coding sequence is TGCAGCGCTCTCACGGAGGACTATGGCTACACCTTC. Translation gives CSALTEDYGYTF.

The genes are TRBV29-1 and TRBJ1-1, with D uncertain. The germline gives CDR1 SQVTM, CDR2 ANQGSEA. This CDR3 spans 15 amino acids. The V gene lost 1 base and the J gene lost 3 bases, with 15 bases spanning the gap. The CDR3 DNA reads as TGCAGCGTTGAAGTACCACGACCAACGCACACTGAAGCTTTCTTT. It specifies CSVEVPRPTHTEAFF.

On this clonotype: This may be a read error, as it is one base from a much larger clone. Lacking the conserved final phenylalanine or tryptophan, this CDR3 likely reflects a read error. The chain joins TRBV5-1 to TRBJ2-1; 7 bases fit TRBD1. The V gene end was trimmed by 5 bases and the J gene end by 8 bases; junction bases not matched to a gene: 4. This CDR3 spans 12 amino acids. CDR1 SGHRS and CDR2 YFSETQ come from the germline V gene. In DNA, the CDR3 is TGCGCCAGCAGATATGACAGGGATGAGCAGTTCTTA. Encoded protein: CASRYDRDEQFL.